This TCR beta chain was sequenced during a study of T cell responses to AZD1222 COVID-19 vaccine. The study's findings and limits: Spike-specific TCR breadth and depth were elevated following two AZD1222 doses. It was only after the peak T cell response that any repertoires were sampled.

Profiling relied on immunoSEQ multiplex PCR, and the TCRdb table lists in-frame clones only, not all of them. This table has around 150,000 clones, approximately 93% appearing once. As regards this clone: Its cognate antigen is unknown.

The specimen comprised peripheral blood, sampled 28 days after the second AZD1222 dose. The sequence came from an adult who received the AZD1222 COVID-19 vaccine.

The DNA of the CDR3 is TGTGCCAGCAGTTTGTTGTGGGACAGCAATGAAAAACTGTTTTTT. The encoded protein is CASSLLWDSNEKLFF. The chain employs TRBV2 and TRBJ1-4; 7 bases map to TRBD1. J lost 5 bases, V lost 5 bases, and 8 bases had no gene match. From germline, CDR1 is SNHLY and CDR2 FYNNEI. The CDR3 totals 15 residues.